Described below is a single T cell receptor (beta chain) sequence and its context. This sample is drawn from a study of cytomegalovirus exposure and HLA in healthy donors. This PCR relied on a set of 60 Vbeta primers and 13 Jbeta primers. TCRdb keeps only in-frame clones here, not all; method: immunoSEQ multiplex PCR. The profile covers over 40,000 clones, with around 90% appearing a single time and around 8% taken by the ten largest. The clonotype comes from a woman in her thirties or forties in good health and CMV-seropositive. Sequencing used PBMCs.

The CDR3 sequence is CASSVVGYEQYF. In DNA form, the CDR3 reads TGTGCCAGCTCGGTGGTCGGCTACGAGCAGTACTTC. V and J are TRBV28 and TRBJ2-7; D not resolved. V dropped 8 bases and J dropped 3 bases, with 11 bases sitting between them. The CDR3 consists of 12 residues. Germline V CDR1 and CDR2: MDHEN, SYDVKM.